This T cell receptor beta chain came from a study of T-cell memory formation after mild COVID-19. Each CDR3 protein gets one entry after TCRdb re-called the 5' RACE reads with MiXCR. Here the sample spans 300,000 or so distinct CDR3 sequences, under 20% being singletons. This clonotype has just a few counts. The antigen remains unidentified. Germline CDR1 and CDR2: SGHTA and FQGNSA. With 4 bases removed from V and 0 bases from J, the gap between germline ends came to 9 bases. The CDR3 covers 14 residues. Study results and limitations: CD4+ clones that contracted lay mainly in CM and EM; CD8+ ones lay in EMRA.

The chain links TRBV7-2 to TRBJ1-1; D ambiguous. The sample consisted of PBMCs or a T cell subset sorted from them (not recorded which). This TCR derives from a man aged 18 to 30 who had mild COVID-19 (a few samples of this study predate the infection). Cell type and time point are not known. CDR3 amino acids: CASSSAGLNTEAFF. Here the CDR3 DNA reads TGTGCCAGCAGCTCCGCGGGTCTGAACACTGAAGCTTTCTTT.